This entry lists 9 T cell receptor beta chains sequenced from one sample in a study of T-cell reconstitution after alpha-beta-depleted transplantation in children. Preparing the TCRbeta library involved the use of unique molecular identifiers. TCRdb re-analysed the PCR reads in MiXCR, keeping a single row per CDR3 protein. The table shows about 870,000 distinct CDR3 sequences, with approximately 15% occurring only once. The sample was PBMCs, mostly from graft donor cells, taken 360 days after TCRalphabeta/CD19-depleted stem cell transplant. The receptors were gathered from a male patient younger than 18 who had a stem cell transplant for acute lymphoblastic leukemia, so the T cells may come from the graft donor.

This clonotype has at least ten counts. The rearrangement uses TRBV5-1 and TRBJ2-7; TRBD2 agrees at 9 bases. The length of the CDR3 is 18 residues. Germline V gene lookup returns CDR1 SGHRS and CDR2 YFSETQ. V dropped 4 bases and J dropped 3; count of bases not matched to a gene: 17. In DNA, the CDR3 is TGCGCCAGCAGCCAGACACCCCGAAGACTAGCGGATAACTACGAGCAGTACTTC. Amino acids: CASSQTPRRLADNYEQYF.

This clonotype was observed a handful of times. This chain connects TRBV6-5 to TRBJ2-5; 7 nucleotides line up with TRBD1. V shed 4 bases and J 2 bases; nucleotides not matched to a gene: 7. This CDR3 has 15 amino acids. Germline-derived CDR1 and CDR2 are MNHEY and SVGAGI. CDR3 protein: CASSSTRDRQETQYF. The DNA for the CDR3 is TGTGCCAGCAGTTCGACACGGGACAGACAAGAGACCCAGTACTTC.

V and J are TRBV7-9 and TRBJ2-7, with D perhaps TRBD2 (6 bases). Per the germline V gene, CDR1 is SEHNR and CDR2 is FQNEAQ (reference sequence). The V and J ends lost 5 bases and 5 bases respectively, with 25 bases between them. The CDR3 extends over 17 amino acids. This CDR3 reads CASSQGFWEAGGDEQYF. In DNA, the CDR3 is TGTGCCAGCAGCCAAGGGTTTTGGGAAGCGGGCGGCGACGAGCAGTACTTC.

The sample holds a few counts of this clonotype. The J gene is TRBJ1-2, the V gene TRBV20-1, with 8 bases aligning to TRBD1. The CDR3 has 12 residues. V lost 4 bases and J lost 7; bases outside the gene matches: 5. Germline V CDR1 and CDR2: DFQATT, SNEGSKA (reference sequence). CDR3 nucleotides: TGCAGTGCTAAGTCCAGGGGGCTTGGCTACACCTTC. Translation gives CSAKSRGLGYTF.

This clonotype was counted between two and nine times. The chain links TRBV12-3 or TRBV12-4 to TRBJ2-1; tentative D call: TRBD2 (6 bases). With 4 bases removed from V and 15 bases from J, the gap between germline ends came to 13 bases. This CDR3 has 11 residues. The CDR3: CASSSSGSSFF. CDR3 bases: TGTGCCAGCAGTTCAAGCGGGTCGTCGTTCTTC.

This clonotype was recorded at least ten times. The V and J genes are TRBV29-1 and TRBJ2-2; 9 nucleotides agree with TRBD1. V lost 5 bases to trimming and J lost 0 bases; unmatched junction nucleotides: 4. Germline CDR1 reads SQVTM; CDR2 reads ANQGSEA. The CDR3 contains 15 residues. CDR3 loop: CSVFRDRANTGELFF. The CDR3 DNA sequence: TGCAGCGTTTTCCGGGACAGGGCGAACACCGGGGAGCTGTTTTTT.

The gene calls are TRBV5-1 and TRBJ2-7, with D perhaps matching TRBD2 (6 bases). CDR1 and CDR2 (germline): SGHRS, YFSETQ. V shed 0 bases and J shed 4 bases, with 20 bases lying between them. CDR3 length equals 17 residues. The CDR3 reads CASSLVAGLLRRYEQYF. The DNA of the CDR3 is TGCGCCAGCAGCTTGGTTGCGGGGCTCCTGCGAAGATACGAGCAGTACTTC.

The chain joins TRBV6-2 or TRBV6-3 to TRBJ2-1; TRBD2 agrees at 10 bases. Germline V gene data show CDR1 as MNHEY and CDR2 as SVGEGT. J gave up 6 bases and V 0 bases, and 14 bases lay outside the gene matches. CDR3 length equals 19 residues. Here the CDR3 reads CASSYSILAGLVRGNEQFF. The CDR3 DNA sequence: TGTGCCAGCAGTTACTCGATACTAGCGGGGTTAGTAAGAGGCAATGAGCAGTTCTTC.

The chain joins TRBV5-1 to TRBJ2-3; a possible D gene is TRBD1 (6 bases). The V gene's germline CDR1 is SGHRS and CDR2 YFSETQ. The CDR3 consists of 15 residues. V lost 4 bases, J lost 2 bases, and 14 bases lay in between. The DNA for the CDR3 is TGCGCCAGCAGCGTTTACAGGGCCCCCACAGATACGCAGTATTTT. It yields the protein CASSVYRAPTDTQYF.